This T cell receptor beta chain emerged from a study of CD8 T cell repertoires and HIV-1 epitope variants. Sequencing used immunoSEQ multiplex PCR; TCRdb keeps in-frame clones, though not all of them. This table holds a few thousand clones, about 69% found once. There are 13 residues in the CDR3. The ends were cut back, 2 bases at V and 8 bases at J, with 9 bases in the middle. Looked up from germline, CDR1 is MDHEN and CDR2 is SYDVKM. This clone was recorded a few times. Its antigen is currently unknown. Material: cultured CD8+ T cells derived from PBMCs. The receptor was isolated from a male donor with HIV. This chain connects TRBV28 to TRBJ1-4; a weak D match, TRBD1 (6 bases). This CDR3 reads CASSLPTGEKLFF. CDR3 coding DNA: TGTGCCAGCAGTTTACCCACAGGGGAAAAACTGTTTTTT.